This entry features one TCR beta chain sequence. What it binds is not known. V lost 0 bases and J 0 bases, leaving 11 bases between the germline ends. This CDR3 spans 17 amino acids. Germline CDR1 reads ENHRY; CDR2 reads SYGVKD. PCR involved 60 Vbeta and 13 Jbeta primers. Per the study methods: A follow-up analysis tallied 73 million or so unique TCR beta chains, some 9.9 million shared. Sequenced by immunoSEQ multiplex PCR; TCRdb stores in-frame clones only, minus some. V, J and clone size are those of that table, while D and trimming were read from the DNA. Of roughly 60,000 clones in the sample, less than 85% were seen once. This specimen comes from a study of cytomegalovirus exposure and HLA in healthy donors. Study results and caveats: A later analysis, which compared TCR beta chains of equal frequency, found the HLA-associated ones more clonally expanded. Altogether, some 160 TCR beta chains were recorded as cytomegalovirus-associated. Most TCR sequences were uncommon, yet certain public TCRs appeared in many donors.

The sequenced sample consisted of PBMCs. The clonotype comes from an older woman in good health and CMV-seropositive. This chain uses TRBV10-3 with TRBJ1-4; D remains ambiguous. In nucleotides, the CDR3 is TGTGCCATCAGTGAGTCGACCGGGTCGGCAACTAATGAAAAACTGTTTTTT. This sequence encodes CAISESTGSATNEKLFF.